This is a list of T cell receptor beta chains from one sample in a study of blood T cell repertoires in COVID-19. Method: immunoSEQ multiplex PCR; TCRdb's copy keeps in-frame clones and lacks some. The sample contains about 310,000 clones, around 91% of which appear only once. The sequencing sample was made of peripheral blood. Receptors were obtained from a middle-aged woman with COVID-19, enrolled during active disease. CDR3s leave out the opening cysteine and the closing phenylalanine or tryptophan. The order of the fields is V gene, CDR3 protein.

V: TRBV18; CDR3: ASSKDRENEQF
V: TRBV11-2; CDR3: ASSFASGSTDTQY
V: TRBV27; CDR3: ASSLKTIPSYNEQF
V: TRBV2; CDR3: ASSLVSGYEPSSQY
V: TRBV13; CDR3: ASSLRGLDYHGYT
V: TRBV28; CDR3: ASSWGLAGAGANVLT
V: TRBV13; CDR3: ASSFSRQGSTDTQY
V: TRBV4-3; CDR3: ASSQGGSSSYGYT
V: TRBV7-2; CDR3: ASSLDRHPQSAEAF
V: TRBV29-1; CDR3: SVAGQGYGYT
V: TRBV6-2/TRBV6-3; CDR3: ASSYRGGNQPQH
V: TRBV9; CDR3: ASSVHPRVPGANVLT
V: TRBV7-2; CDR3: ASSLFDWDRNSNQPQH
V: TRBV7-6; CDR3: ASSLVWRGARRDNEQF
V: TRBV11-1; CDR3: ASSRGLSNTEAF
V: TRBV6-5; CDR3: ASKTGGYTGELF
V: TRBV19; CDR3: ASSQGHPEKLF
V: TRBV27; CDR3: ASSLPGVLNTEAF
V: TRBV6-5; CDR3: ASSYSGGVHYEQY
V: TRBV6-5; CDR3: ASFPTGPTDTQY
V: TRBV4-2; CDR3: ASSQFQGLLSGNTIY
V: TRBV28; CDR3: ASSPNGLYGYT
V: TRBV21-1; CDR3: ASSDPVRGDSSEQY
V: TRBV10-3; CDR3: AISDRDRGADTQY
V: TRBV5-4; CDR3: ASSLPGTGVNPTYEQY
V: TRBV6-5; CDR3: ANSQGLRSYEQY
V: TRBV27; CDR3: ASSIGTGVWPQH
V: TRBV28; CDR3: ASSLVWQGANNEQF
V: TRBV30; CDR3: AWIQTGRAGELF
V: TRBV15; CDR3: ATSTGQGMGQPQH
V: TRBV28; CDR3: ASRPNTGYGYT
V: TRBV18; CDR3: ASSPIPGLAGADTQY
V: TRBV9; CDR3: ASSVAGSYEQY
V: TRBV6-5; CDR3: ASSYRGTGDYGYT
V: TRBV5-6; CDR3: ASSSITGTAYNEQF
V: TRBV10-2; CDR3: ASSAGTATSGYT
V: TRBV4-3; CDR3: ASSDRAPSDTGELF
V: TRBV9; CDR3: ASSPDRGRPGETQY
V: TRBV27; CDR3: ASSPGLAGDYEQY
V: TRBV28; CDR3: ASSLVAGGRTDTQY
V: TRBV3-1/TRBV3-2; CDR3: ASSLGLNEKLF
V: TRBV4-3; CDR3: ASSQGDRLGGGELF
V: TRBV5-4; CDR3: ASSPGNVGTGGLNEKLF
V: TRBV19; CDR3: ASSDSDRGRGVGKFSYNEQF
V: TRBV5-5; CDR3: ASSSIRDEQY